This TCR beta chain appears in the sequencing data of a study of CD8+CD57+ T cells in acquired aplastic anemia. Study in general: Sorted CD4+ and CD8+ cells yielded DNA averaging about 3.2 ug. The study's findings and limits: Patients and controls had in common 25 to 35 CD8+ CDR3 sequences.

Patients who underwent sequencing had shown CD8+CD57+ cell expansion by flow cytometry. Severe acquired aplastic anemia affected all patients. Therapy had not been given to patients before blood sampling. With regard to this clonotype: The antigen remains unidentified.

The CDR3 totals 12 residues. V dropped 3 bases and J dropped 7 bases, with 10 bases sitting between them. Germline CDR1 is DFQATT and CDR2 is SNEGSKA (reference sequence). Using genomic DNA as the template, TCR beta VDJ and CDR3 profiling was carried out. One entry per CDR3 protein, called by TCRdb with MiXCR from the reads. There are roughly 80,000 distinct CDR3 sequences in the sample; roughly 72% occur only once, and roughly 80% lies in the top ten. The J gene is TRBJ2-1, the V gene TRBV20-1, with D possibly being TRBD1 (5 bases). The TCR originated in a human donor with aplastic anemia. Sequenced: sorted CD4+, CD8+, or CD8+CD57+ T cells (not recorded which) from PBMCs. CDR3 in DNA: TGCAGTGCTAGTGGCAGGGCAAATGAGCAGTTCTTC. It specifies CSASGRANEQFF.